The sequence of this TCR beta chain was determined in a study of tumor-infiltrating lymphocytes in primary liver carcinoma. Unsorted bulk tissue, about 19-32 mg of it, served as the source for co-extraction of RNA and DNA. Whole-study findings and limits: Merely some 8-24% of top clones spanned all five tumor regions.

The germline V gene encodes CDR1 SGHRS and CDR2 YFSETQ. The CDR3 runs 15 residues. In the case of this clonotype: Its antigen is as yet unknown. A junction end diverges from the germline sequence, so it may reflect a read error.

A primer matching the constant region was used to make TCR beta cDNA from approximately 0.55 ug of total RNA. Amplification in three nested multiplex PCR rounds with slightly modified ARM-PCR gave rise to TCR beta libraries. Both of the initial two PCR rounds ran for approximately 10 cycles and employed TRBV1-TRBV30 forward primers alongside a C-beta reverse primer. TCRdb ran MiXCR on the multiplex PCR reads and lists one entry per CDR3 protein. The repertoire holds roughly 78,000 distinct CDR3 sequences, with over 70% as singletons. The sample taken for sequencing was liver tumor tissue from sampling region 4. Indicated subset: tumor region T4, right-lateral pole. The chain links TRBV5-1 to TRBJ2-1; D is possibly TRBD1 or TRBD2 (5 bases each). This clonotype originated in a woman aged 60-70 years with primary liver carcinoma and hepatitis B virus infection. The CDR3 region has the DNA TGCGCCAGCAGCACTCGGGACCCGCGCCACAATGAGGAGTTCTTC. Translating it yields CASSTRDPRHNEEFF.